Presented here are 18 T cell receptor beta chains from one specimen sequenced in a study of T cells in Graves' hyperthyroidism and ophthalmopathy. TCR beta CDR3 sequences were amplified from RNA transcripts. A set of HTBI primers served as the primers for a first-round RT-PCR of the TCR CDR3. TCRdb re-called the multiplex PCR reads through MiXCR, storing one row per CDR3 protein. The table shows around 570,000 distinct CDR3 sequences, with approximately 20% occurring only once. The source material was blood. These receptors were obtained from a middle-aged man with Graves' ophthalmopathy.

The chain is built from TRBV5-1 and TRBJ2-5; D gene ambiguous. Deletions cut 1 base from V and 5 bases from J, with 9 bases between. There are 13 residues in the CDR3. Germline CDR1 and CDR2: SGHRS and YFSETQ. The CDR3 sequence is CASSLMGSETQYF. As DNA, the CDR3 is TGCGCCAGCAGCTTGATGGGTTCGGAGACCCAGTACTTC.

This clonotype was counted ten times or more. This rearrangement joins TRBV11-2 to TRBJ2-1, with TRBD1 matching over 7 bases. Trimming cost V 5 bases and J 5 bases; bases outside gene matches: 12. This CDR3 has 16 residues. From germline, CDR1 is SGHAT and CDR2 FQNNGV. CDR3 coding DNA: TGTGCCAGCAGCCAGGGGGTGAGGGCCCTCGACAATGAGCAGTTCTTC. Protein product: CASSQGVRALDNEQFF.

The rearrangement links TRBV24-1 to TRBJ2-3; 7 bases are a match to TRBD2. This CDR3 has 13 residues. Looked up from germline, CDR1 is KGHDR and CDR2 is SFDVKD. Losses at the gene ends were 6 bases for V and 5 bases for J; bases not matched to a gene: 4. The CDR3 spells CATSHGGRDTQYF. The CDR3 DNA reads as TGTGCCACCAGTCACGGCGGGAGAGATACGCAGTATTTT.

CDR3: CATGASGGAKLFF. The CDR3 DNA sequence: TGTGCCACGGGGGCTAGCGGGGGGGCGAAGCTGTTTTTT. The chain employs TRBV2 and TRBJ2-2, with 12 positions matching TRBD2. The trim removed 10 bases at V and 12 bases at J, leaving 9 bases unmatched. CDR3 length: 13 residues. Germline CDR1 and CDR2: SNHLY and FYNNEI.

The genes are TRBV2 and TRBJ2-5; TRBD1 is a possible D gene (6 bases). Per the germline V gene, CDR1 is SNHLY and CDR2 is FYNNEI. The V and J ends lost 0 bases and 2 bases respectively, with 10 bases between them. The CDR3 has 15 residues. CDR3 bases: TGTGCCAGCAGTGAAGCCGGGACATATCAAGAGACCCAGTACTTC. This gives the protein CASSEAGTYQETQYF.

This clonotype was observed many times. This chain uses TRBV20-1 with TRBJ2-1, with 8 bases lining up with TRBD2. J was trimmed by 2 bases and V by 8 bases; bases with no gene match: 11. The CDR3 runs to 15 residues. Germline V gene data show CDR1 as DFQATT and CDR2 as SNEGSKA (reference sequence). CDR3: CSTYNPGGPYNEQFF. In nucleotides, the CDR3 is TGCAGTACCTATAACCCGGGGGGGCCCTACAATGAGCAGTTCTTC.

The CDR3 coding sequence is TGTGCCAGCAGCGTACGACTAGCGGGACTAAATGAGCAGTTCTTC. It encodes CASSVRLAGLNEQFF. The chain uses TRBV9 and TRBJ2-1; the match to TRBD2 covers 11 bases. Germline assignment: CDR1 SGDLS and CDR2 YYNGEE. This CDR3 is 15 amino acids long. After removal of 1 base from V and 7 bases from J, the junction contained 4 bases not matched to a gene.

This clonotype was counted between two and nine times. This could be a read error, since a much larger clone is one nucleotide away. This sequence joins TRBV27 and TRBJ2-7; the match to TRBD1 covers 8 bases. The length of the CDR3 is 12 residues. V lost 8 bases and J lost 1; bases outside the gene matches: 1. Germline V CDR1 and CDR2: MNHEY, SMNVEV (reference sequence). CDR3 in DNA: TGTGCCAGCGGGGACAGGTCCTACGAGCAGTACTTC. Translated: CASGDRSYEQYF.

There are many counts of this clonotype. DNA for the CDR3: TGTGCCACCCATAGAGGGGGGCGAATATACGGGGACACTGAAGCTTTCTTT. It specifies CATHRGGRIYGDTEAFF. The rearrangement links TRBV12-3 or TRBV12-4 to TRBJ1-1; D is possibly TRBD1 (6 bases). CDR3 length equals 17 residues. The ends were cut back, 10 bases at V and 3 bases at J, with 27 bases in the middle.

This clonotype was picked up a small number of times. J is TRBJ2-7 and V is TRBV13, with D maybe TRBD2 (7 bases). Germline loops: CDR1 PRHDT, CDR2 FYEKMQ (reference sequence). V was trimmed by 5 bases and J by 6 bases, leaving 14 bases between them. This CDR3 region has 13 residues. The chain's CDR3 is CASSLPGGGEQYF. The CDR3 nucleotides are TGTGCCAGCAGCCTCCCGGGGGGCGGCGAGCAGTACTTC.

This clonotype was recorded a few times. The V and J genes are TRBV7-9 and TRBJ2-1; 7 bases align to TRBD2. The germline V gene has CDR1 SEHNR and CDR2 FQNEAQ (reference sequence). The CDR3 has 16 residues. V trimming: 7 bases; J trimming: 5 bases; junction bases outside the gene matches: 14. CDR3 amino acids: CASTTNPLAANNEQFF. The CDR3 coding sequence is TGTGCCAGCACCACTAACCCCCTAGCGGCAAACAATGAGCAGTTCTTC. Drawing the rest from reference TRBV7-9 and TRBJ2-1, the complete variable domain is DTGVSQNPRHKITKRGQNVTFRCDPISEHNRLYWYRQTLGQGPEFLTYFQNEAQLEKSRLLSDRFSAERPKGSFSTLEIQRTEQGDSAMYLCASTTNPLAANNEQFFGPGTRLTVL.

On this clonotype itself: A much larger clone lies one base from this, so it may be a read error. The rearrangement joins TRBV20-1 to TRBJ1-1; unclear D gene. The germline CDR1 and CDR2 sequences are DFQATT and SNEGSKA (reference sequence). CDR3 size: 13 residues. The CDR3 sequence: CGAPDMSGTEAFF. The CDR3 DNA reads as TGCGGTGCGCCCGACATGAGCGGGACTGAAGCTTTCTTT.

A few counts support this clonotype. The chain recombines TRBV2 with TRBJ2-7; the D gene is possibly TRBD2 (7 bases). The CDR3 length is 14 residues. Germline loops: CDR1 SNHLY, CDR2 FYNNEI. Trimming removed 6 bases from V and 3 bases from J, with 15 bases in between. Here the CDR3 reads CASRGGGGFYEQYF. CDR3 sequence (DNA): TGTGCCAGCAGGGGCGGCGGGGGCTTCTACGAGCAGTACTTC.

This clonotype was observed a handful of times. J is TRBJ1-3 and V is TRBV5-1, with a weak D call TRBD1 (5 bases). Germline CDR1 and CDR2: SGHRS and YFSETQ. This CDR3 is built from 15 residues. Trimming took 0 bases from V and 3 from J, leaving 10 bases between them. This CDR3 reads CASSLARGFGNTIYF. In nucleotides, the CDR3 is TGCGCCAGCAGCTTGGCAAGGGGATTTGGAAACACCATATATTTT.

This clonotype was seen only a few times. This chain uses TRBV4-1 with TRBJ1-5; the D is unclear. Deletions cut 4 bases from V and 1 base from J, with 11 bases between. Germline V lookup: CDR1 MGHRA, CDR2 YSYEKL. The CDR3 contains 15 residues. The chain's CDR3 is CASSPAPESNQPQHF. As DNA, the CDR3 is TGCGCCAGCAGCCCCGCGCCCGAGAGCAATCAGCCCCAGCATTTT.

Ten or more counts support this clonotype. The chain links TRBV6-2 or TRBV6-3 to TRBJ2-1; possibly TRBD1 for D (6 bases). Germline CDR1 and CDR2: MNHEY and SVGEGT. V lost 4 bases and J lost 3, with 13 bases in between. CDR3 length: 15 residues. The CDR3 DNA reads TGTGCCAGCAGTTCCTACAGGGAGAACTACAATGAGCAGTTCTTC. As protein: CASSSYRENYNEQFF.

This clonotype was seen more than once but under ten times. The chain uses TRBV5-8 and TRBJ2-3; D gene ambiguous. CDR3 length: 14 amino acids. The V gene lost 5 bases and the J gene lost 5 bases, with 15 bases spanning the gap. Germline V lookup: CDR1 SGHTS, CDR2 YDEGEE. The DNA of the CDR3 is TGTGCCAGCAGGGAAAGGCGAGCAGGAGATACGCAGTATTTT. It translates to CASRERRAGDTQYF.

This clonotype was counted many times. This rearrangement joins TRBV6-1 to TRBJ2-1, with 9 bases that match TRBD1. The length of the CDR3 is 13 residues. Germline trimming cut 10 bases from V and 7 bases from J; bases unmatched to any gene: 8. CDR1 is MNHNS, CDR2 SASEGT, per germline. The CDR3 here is CATQRDRVNEQFF. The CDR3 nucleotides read TGTGCCACCCAGAGGGACAGGGTAAATGAGCAGTTCTTC.